These T cell receptor beta chains were read from a single sample in a study of blood T cell repertoires in COVID-19. TCRdb's table, derived via immunoSEQ multiplex PCR, lists solely in-frame clones and lacks some. The top ten hold approximately 2.5% of the sample, which has under 200,000 clones, 80% to 85% seen once. The source material was peripheral blood. The receptors shown here come from a human donor with acute or convalescent COVID-19. The donor label of this sample is uncertain. Each CDR3 is given without its conserved first and last residue. Fields, in order: V gene, J gene, CDR3 protein.

v_gene: TRBV2; j_gene: TRBJ2-7; CDR3aa: ASTTDSYEQY
v_gene: TRBV15; j_gene: TRBJ2-5; CDR3aa: AASRGLAAETQY
v_gene: TRBV6-5; j_gene: TRBJ1-4; CDR3aa: ASRDGATNEKLF
v_gene: TRBV18; j_gene: TRBJ2-7; CDR3aa: ASAPPDRDAEQY
v_gene: TRBV29-1; j_gene: TRBJ1-2; CDR3aa: SVDTTSYGYT
v_gene: TRBV27; j_gene: TRBJ2-7; CDR3aa: ASSGTVSYEQY
v_gene: TRBV27; j_gene: TRBJ2-2; CDR3aa: ASSFSRTLNTGELF
v_gene: TRBV19; j_gene: TRBJ2-5; CDR3aa: ASSIVGASLAVPETQY
v_gene: TRBV27; j_gene: TRBJ2-5; CDR3aa: ASSLTGRGRQTQY
v_gene: TRBV30; j_gene: TRBJ2-5; CDR3aa: AWTAGGGETQY
v_gene: TRBV6-7; j_gene: TRBJ2-5; CDR3aa: ASSFVQAGGQETQY
v_gene: TRBV5-1; j_gene: TRBJ2-3; CDR3aa: ASSSGLARGTDTQY
v_gene: TRBV11-1; j_gene: TRBJ2-3; CDR3aa: ASSLAGPSGPYTDTQY
v_gene: TRBV20-1; j_gene: TRBJ1-1; CDR3aa: SASTADRPAF
v_gene: TRBV7-9; j_gene: TRBJ2-7; CDR3aa: ASSPRLEQY
v_gene: TRBV5-1; j_gene: TRBJ1-5; CDR3aa: ASSLEPGNQPQH
v_gene: TRBV3-1/TRBV3-2; j_gene: TRBJ2-3; CDR3aa: ASSQGLGGGTQY
v_gene: TRBV10-3; j_gene: TRBJ1-1; CDR3aa: AISGRGGVADAEAF
v_gene: TRBV6-4; j_gene: TRBJ2-1; CDR3aa: ASSVTSGSSNEQF
v_gene: TRBV6-5; j_gene: TRBJ2-7; CDR3aa: ASRKAGESEQY
v_gene: TRBV10-1; j_gene: TRBJ1-2; CDR3aa: ASSESIEGDWNGYT
v_gene: TRBV18; j_gene: TRBJ1-1; CDR3aa: ASSLIGQGRDTEAF
v_gene: TRBV11-2; j_gene: TRBJ2-2; CDR3aa: ASSLESLRNTGELF
v_gene: TRBV5-1; j_gene: TRBJ1-5; CDR3aa: ASSLEGQENQSQH
v_gene: TRBV9; j_gene: TRBJ2-5; CDR3aa: ASSVVGGGGALGAETQY
v_gene: TRBV5-4; j_gene: TRBJ1-4; CDR3aa: ASSLGDSGEKLF
v_gene: TRBV12-3/TRBV12-4; j_gene: TRBJ2-7; CDR3aa: ASSRGNEQY
v_gene: TRBV7-6; j_gene: TRBJ2-3; CDR3aa: ASSSRAHSDTQY
v_gene: TRBV6-8; j_gene: TRBJ2-2; CDR3aa: ASSYSGDYTGELF
v_gene: TRBV29-1; j_gene: TRBJ1-3; CDR3aa: SVAQGFGNTIY
v_gene: TRBV5-8; j_gene: TRBJ1-4; CDR3aa: ASSFNRGPSNEKLF
v_gene: TRBV3-1/TRBV3-2; j_gene: TRBJ1-2; CDR3aa: ASSQGEGHYGYT
v_gene: TRBV11-2; j_gene: TRBJ2-7; CDR3aa: ASSQGTRRREQY
v_gene: TRBV7-3; j_gene: TRBJ1-6; CDR3aa: ASSPGHRSPLH
v_gene: TRBV6-1; j_gene: TRBJ1-1; CDR3aa: ASSEITPGKNTEAF
v_gene: TRBV28; j_gene: TRBJ2-7; CDR3aa: ASSTGDRVGYEQY
v_gene: TRBV5-1; j_gene: TRBJ1-2; CDR3aa: ASSSTGGLGYGYT
v_gene: TRBV7-9; j_gene: TRBJ1-6; CDR3aa: ASSPSAGGNSPLH
v_gene: TRBV19; j_gene: TRBJ1-4; CDR3aa: ASSLYRDGNEKLF
v_gene: TRBV28; j_gene: TRBJ2-7; CDR3aa: ASSHRTTF
v_gene: TRBV5-1; j_gene: TRBJ2-3; CDR3aa: ASSPGGPGDTQY
v_gene: TRBV19; j_gene: TRBJ1-4; CDR3aa: ASSINRGRETNEKLF
v_gene: TRBV11-2; j_gene: TRBJ2-5; CDR3aa: ASSLVAGGPEETQY
v_gene: TRBV5-6; j_gene: TRBJ1-3; CDR3aa: ASSARDRGTGNTIY
v_gene: TRBV19; j_gene: TRBJ2-7; CDR3aa: ASSITGRASYEQY
v_gene: TRBV7-9; j_gene: TRBJ2-6; CDR3aa: ASSSILAGANVLT
v_gene: TRBV18; j_gene: TRBJ1-2; CDR3aa: ASSPEDSQRGYT
v_gene: TRBV30; j_gene: TRBJ2-7; CDR3aa: AWSVGFYEQY
v_gene: TRBV7-3; j_gene: TRBJ1-2; CDR3aa: ASSSGQGAEGYT
v_gene: TRBV6-6; j_gene: TRBJ1-5; CDR3aa: ASSYTQLQGGQPQH
v_gene: TRBV9; j_gene: TRBJ1-2; CDR3aa: ASSASNWGVDYGYT
v_gene: TRBV5-5; j_gene: TRBJ2-7; CDR3aa: ASSFSGVEQY
v_gene: TRBV9; j_gene: TRBJ2-3; CDR3aa: ASSPAGGPSTDTQY